This T cell receptor (beta chain) was sequenced for a study of T cell responses to AZD1222 COVID-19 vaccine. Study-wide context: Recipients boosted at about 4 weeks or about 12 weeks are pooled. Study-wide points: Spike as a whole was targeted by vaccine-associated CD4 TCRs, dominant at 160-218 and 743-854.

Notes on this clone: What it binds is not known.

Germline CDR1 reads SQVTM; CDR2 reads ANQGSEA. The CDR3 extends over 13 amino acids. Trimming took off 4 bases at V and 7 bases at J, with 14 bases between the two ends. The data were produced by immunoSEQ multiplex PCR, yet TCRdb's version contains in-frame clones alone and is incomplete. The data show about 120,000 clones, with 80% to 90% seen just once and 2.4% held by the top ten. This chain uses TRBV29-1 with TRBJ1-5; weak D call: TRBD1 (5 bases). The sequencing here drew on peripheral blood, taken on day 0 of AZD1222 vaccination. The receptor was derived from an adult in good health. The DNA for the CDR3 is TGCAGCGTTGGGGGGGTTTCAGGGCAGCCCCAGCATTTT. Its translation is CSVGGVSGQPQHF. The full variable domain, its missing parts supplied by reference TRBV29-1 and TRBJ1-5, is SAVISQKPSRDICQRGTSLTIQCQVDSQVTMMFWYRQQPGQSLTLIATANQGSEATYESGFVIDKFPISRPNLTFSTLTVSNMSPEDSSIYLCSVGGVSGQPQHFGDGTRLSIL.